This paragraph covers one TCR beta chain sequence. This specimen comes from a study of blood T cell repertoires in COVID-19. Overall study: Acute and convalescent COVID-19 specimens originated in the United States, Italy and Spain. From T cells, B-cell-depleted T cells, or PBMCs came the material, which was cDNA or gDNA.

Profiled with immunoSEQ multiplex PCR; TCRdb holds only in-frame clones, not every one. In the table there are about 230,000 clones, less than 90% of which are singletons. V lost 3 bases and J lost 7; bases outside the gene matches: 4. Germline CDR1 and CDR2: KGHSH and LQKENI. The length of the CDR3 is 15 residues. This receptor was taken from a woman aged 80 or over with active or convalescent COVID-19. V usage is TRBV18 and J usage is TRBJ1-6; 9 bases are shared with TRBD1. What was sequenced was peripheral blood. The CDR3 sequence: CASSPSGTGNSPLHF. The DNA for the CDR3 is TGTGCCAGCTCACCTTCCGGGACAGGGAATTCACCCCTCCACTTT.